This T cell receptor (beta chain) comes out of a study of blood T cell repertoires in COVID-19. As for the study in general: The origin of the acute and convalescent COVID-19 samples was the United States, Italy and Spain. PBMCs, B-cell-depleted T cells, or T cells were the source of the cDNA or gDNA that made up the material.

The CDR3 covers 13 residues. Trimming stripped 2 bases from V and 6 bases from J, with 11 bases between. The germline V gene encodes CDR1 SEHNR and CDR2 FQNEAQ (reference sequence). Original data processing: Reference gene primers were amplified, and this amplification served to estimate nucleated cell counts. Measured with immunoSEQ multiplex PCR; TCRdb has only the in-frame clones, and not every one. V and J calls plus clone size are reproduced from that table; the DNA served to infer D and trimming. The sample lists over 95,000 clones; approximately 80% were seen once. The TCR originated in a human donor in a cohort sampled during active COVID-19. Material for sequencing was peripheral blood. The V and J genes are TRBV7-9 and TRBJ2-7, with a tentative D call TRBD1 (6 bases). The CDR3 is CASSLPGDSEQYF. The CDR3 nucleotides read TGTGCCAGCAGCTTACCAGGGGATAGCGAGCAGTACTTC.